This is a list of T cell receptor beta chains from one sample in a study of PD-1 blockade in classical Hodgkin lymphoma. Repertoires were generated with immunoSEQ multiplex PCR, while TCRdb's copy carries only in-frame clones and drops some. Seen here are about 47,000 clones, 90% observed once, and the top ten hold approximately 13%. This specimen was peripheral blood mononuclear cells (PBMCs), taken before the fourth cycle of nivolumab. These receptors were collected from a human donor with classical Hodgkin lymphoma. Both conserved end residues are trimmed from each CDR3.

v_gene,j_gene,CDR3aa
TRBV6-5,TRBJ2-7,ASSYSFPTYEQY
TRBV19,TRBJ2-5,ASQATSAEETQY
TRBV10-3,TRBJ1-5,AISESNQPQH
TRBV9,TRBJ1-2,ASSVERLLSLSYGYT
TRBV7-8,TRBJ2-7,ASSLADRGYYEQY
TRBV19,TRBJ2-1,ASRTGTSAYNEQF
TRBV6-5,TRBJ1-1,ASSYFNHRLGLGAF
TRBV27,TRBJ2-5,ASSRTLASETQY
TRBV9,TRBJ2-3,ASSGDTQY
TRBV28,TRBJ2-1,ASSSGLAGALPKF
TRBV15,TRBJ2-7,ATSRVRLAGPYEQY
TRBV5-6,TRBJ2-1,ASSWGGPASVTYNEQF
TRBV6-1,TRBJ2-1,ASSEVGGGYNEQF
TRBV27,TRBJ2-3,ASSPRLASTDTQY
TRBV5-8,TRBJ2-2,ATWGTSGMYTGELF
TRBV6-4,TRBJ1-5,ASSESGGEGQPQH
TRBV19,TRBJ1-5,ASSMLTGLNQPQH